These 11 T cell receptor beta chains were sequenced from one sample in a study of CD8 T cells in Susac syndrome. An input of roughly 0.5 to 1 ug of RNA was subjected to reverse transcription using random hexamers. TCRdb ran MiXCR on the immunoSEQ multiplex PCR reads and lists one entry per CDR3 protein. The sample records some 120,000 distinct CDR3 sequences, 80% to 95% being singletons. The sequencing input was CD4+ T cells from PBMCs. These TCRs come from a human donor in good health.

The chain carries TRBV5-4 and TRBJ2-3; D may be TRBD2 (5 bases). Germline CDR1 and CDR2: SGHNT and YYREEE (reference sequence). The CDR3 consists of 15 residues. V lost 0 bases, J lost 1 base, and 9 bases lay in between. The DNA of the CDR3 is TGTGCCAGCAGCTTGGGGGCGCGGGGCACAGATACGCAGTATTTT. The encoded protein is CASSLGARGTDTQYF.

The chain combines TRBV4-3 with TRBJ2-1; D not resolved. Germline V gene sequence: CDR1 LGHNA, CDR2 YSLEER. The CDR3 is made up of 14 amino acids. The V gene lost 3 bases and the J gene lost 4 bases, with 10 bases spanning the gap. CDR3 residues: CASSHENQYNEQFF. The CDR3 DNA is TGCGCCAGCAGCCATGAGAACCAGTACAATGAGCAGTTCTTC.

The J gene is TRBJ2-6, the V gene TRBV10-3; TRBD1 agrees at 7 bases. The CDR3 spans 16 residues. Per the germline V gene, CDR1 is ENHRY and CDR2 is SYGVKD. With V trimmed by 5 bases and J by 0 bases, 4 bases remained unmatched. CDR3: CAISLGGSSGANVLTF. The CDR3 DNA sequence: TGTGCCATCAGTCTAGGGGGCAGCTCTGGGGCCAACGTCCTGACTTTC.

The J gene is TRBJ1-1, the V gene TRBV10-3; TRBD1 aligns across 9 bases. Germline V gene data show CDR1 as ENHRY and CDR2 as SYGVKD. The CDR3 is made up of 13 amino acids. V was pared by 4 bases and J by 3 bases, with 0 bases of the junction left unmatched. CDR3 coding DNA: TGTGCCATCAGTGGGACAGGGGACACTGAAGCTTTCTTT. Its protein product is CAISGTGDTEAFF.

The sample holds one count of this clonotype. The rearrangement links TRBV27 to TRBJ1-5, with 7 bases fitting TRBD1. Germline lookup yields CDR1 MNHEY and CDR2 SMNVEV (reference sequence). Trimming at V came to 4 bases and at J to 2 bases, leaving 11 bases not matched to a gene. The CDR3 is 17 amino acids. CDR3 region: CASSSTLLDRGNQPQHF. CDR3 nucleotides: TGTGCCAGCAGTTCCACTTTACTAGACAGGGGCAATCAGCCCCAGCATTTT.

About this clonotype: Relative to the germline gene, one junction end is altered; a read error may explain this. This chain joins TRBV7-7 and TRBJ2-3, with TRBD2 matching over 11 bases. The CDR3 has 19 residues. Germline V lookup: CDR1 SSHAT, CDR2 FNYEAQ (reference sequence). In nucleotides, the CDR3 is TGTGCTAGCAGCTCCGAACCCTTAACGACTAGCGGGGGCACAGATACGCAGTATTTT. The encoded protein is CASSSEPLTTSGGTDTQYF.

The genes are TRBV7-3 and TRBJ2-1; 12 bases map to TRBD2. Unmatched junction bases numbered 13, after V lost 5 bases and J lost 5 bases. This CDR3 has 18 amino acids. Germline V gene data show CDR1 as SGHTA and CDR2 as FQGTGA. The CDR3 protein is CASSPIGRLAGVDNEQFF. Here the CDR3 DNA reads TGTGCCAGCAGCCCCATAGGACGACTAGCGGGAGTAGACAATGAGCAGTTCTTC.

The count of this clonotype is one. The CDR3 sequence is CSASREGSLEKLFF. The CDR3 DNA reads as TGCAGTGCTAGCCGTGAGGGATCACTTGAAAAACTGTTTTTT. This rearrangement joins TRBV20-1 to TRBJ1-4; D call uncertain. Trimming cost V 3 bases and J 7 bases, with 15 bases left between them. This CDR3 is 14 amino acids long. Germline CDR1 and CDR2: DFQATT and SNEGSKA (reference sequence).

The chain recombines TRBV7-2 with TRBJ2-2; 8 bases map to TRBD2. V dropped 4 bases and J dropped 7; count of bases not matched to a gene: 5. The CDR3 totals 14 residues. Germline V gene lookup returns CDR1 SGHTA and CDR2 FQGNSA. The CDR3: CASSYKRENGELFF. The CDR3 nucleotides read TGTGCCAGCAGCTACAAGCGGGAGAACGGGGAGCTGTTTTTT.

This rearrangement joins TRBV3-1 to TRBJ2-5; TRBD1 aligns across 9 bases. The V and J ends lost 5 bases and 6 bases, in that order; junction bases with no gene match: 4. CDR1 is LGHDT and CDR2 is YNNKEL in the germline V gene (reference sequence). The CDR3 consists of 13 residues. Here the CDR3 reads CASSAGQGQTQYF. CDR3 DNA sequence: TGTGCCAGCAGCGCAGGACAGGGGCAGACCCAGTACTTC.

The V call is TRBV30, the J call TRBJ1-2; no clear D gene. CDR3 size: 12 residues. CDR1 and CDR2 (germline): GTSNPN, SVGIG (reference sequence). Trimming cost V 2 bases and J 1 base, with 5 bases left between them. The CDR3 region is CAWSHFNYGYTF. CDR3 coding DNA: TGTGCCTGGAGTCACTTTAACTATGGCTACACCTTC.